A single sample is the source of the 27 T cell receptor beta chains below, sequenced in a study of beta chain features in type 1 diabetes. Reverse transcribing all isolated RNA meant expressed TCRB transcripts were sequenced. Assay: immunoSEQ multiplex PCR; the TCRdb copy retains only in-frame clones and omits some. In the table there are tens of thousands of clones, more than 65% of which are singletons. The study's findings and limits: Shortening of TCRB CDR3s, moderate but significant, appeared in all four CD4+ subsets of Type 1 diabetes patients.

Their antigens remain unidentified. The sequencing sample was made of stem cell memory CD4+ T cells from blood. These receptor sequences come from a woman in her thirties or forties with type 1 diabetes.

The chain combines TRBV6-4 with TRBJ2-1; D uncertain. V was shortened by 3 bases and J by 9 bases, with 15 bases between the two germline ends. CDR1 MRHNA and CDR2 SNTAGT come from the germline V gene. This CDR3 region has 14 residues. The CDR3 DNA reads as TGTGCCAGCAGTGATCGGGTCCATGCTACTGAGCAGTTCTTC. Residues: CASSDRVHATEQFF.

The genes are TRBV15 and TRBJ1-2; D remains ambiguous. Trimming stripped 8 bases from V and 8 bases from J, with 18 bases between. This CDR3 region has 13 residues. Germline lookup yields CDR1 LNHNV and CDR2 YYDKDF (reference sequence). CDR3 DNA: TGTGCCACCTCCATGTTCGCGTCGGGAGGCTACACCTTC. This translates into CATSMFASGGYTF.

This clone was recorded a few times. The chain carries TRBV7-8 and TRBJ1-1; a possible D gene is TRBD1 (6 bases). The germline V and J ends were trimmed by 2 bases and 1 base, with 11 bases remaining between them. The CDR3 contains 15 residues. From germline, CDR1 is SGHVS and CDR2 FQNEAQ. CDR3 region: CASSLLQGPNTEAFF. The CDR3 DNA follows: TGTGCCAGCAGCTTACTACAGGGTCCGAACACTGAAGCTTTCTTT.

The chain is built from TRBV9 and TRBJ1-1; 7 bases match TRBD1. The length of the CDR3 is 14 residues. Germline CDR1 reads SGDLS; CDR2 reads YYNGEE. Trimming took 3 bases from V and 2 from J; bases not matched to a gene: 4. The CDR3 sequence: CASSGGQLNTEAFF. CDR3 DNA: TGTGCCAGCAGCGGGGGACAGCTCAACACTGAAGCTTTCTTT.

This chain connects TRBV6-1 to TRBJ2-3, with TRBD1 matching over 8 bases. This CDR3 has 15 amino acids. Germline assignment: CDR1 MNHNS and CDR2 SASEGT. V shed 5 bases and J 8 bases; nucleotides not matched to a gene: 12. The CDR3 region is CASSIQGAGVGTQYF. In DNA, the CDR3 is TGTGCCAGCAGTATCCAGGGGGCAGGAGTGGGTACGCAGTATTTT.

This clone was picked up one time. The J gene is TRBJ1-1, the V gene TRBV6-1; TRBD1 is a possible D gene (6 bases). CDR1 is MNHNS, CDR2 SASEGT, per germline. This CDR3 region has 15 residues. V was clipped by 2 bases and J by 2 bases, with 12 bases between them. The CDR3 region has the DNA TGTGCCAGCAGTGAAAGGGGGACAAGAAACACTGAAGCTTTCTTT. It is translated as CASSERGTRNTEAFF.

The chain couples TRBV7-9 to TRBJ2-2; 9 nucleotides match TRBD1. Germline values: CDR1 SEHNR, CDR2 FQNEAQ (reference sequence). J lost 6 bases, V lost 5 bases, and 13 bases had no gene match. CDR3 length equals 17 residues. The CDR3 is CASSAKTGGIVPGELFF. In nucleotides, the CDR3 is TGTGCCAGCAGCGCCAAGACAGGGGGAATCGTCCCCGGGGAGCTGTTTTTT.

The chain has TRBV6-1 and TRBJ2-3, with no clear D. V shed 4 bases and J shed 0 bases, with 11 bases lying between them. Looked up from germline, CDR1 is MNHNS and CDR2 is SASEGT. The CDR3 extends over 15 amino acids. CDR3 region: CASSVRVLSTDTQYF. CDR3 DNA sequence: TGTGCCAGCAGTGTCCGGGTACTAAGCACAGATACGCAGTATTTT.

This clone was observed a handful of times. This chain connects TRBV7-3 to TRBJ2-1; 9 nucleotides align to TRBD2. The germline CDR1 and CDR2 sequences are SGHTA and FQGTGA. The CDR3 extends over 14 amino acids. After removal of 2 bases from V and 9 bases from J, the junction contained 5 bases not matched to a gene. CDR3 sequence reads: CASSLLAGNSEQFF. For the CDR3, the DNA is TGTGCCAGCAGCTTACTAGCGGGAAACAGTGAGCAGTTCTTC.

The chain couples TRBV4-2 to TRBJ1-1, with 8 positions matching TRBD1. After removal of 7 bases from V and 1 base from J, the junction contained 5 bases not matched to a gene. Germline lookup yields CDR1 LGHNA and CDR2 YNFKEQ. The CDR3 totals 14 residues. CDR3 in amino acids: CASTVDRANTEAFF. CDR3 nucleotide sequence: TGTGCCAGCACCGTGGACAGGGCGAACACTGAAGCTTTCTTT.

This chain uses TRBV6-1 with TRBJ2-7; D perhaps matches TRBD1 (6 bases). The germline CDR1 and CDR2 sequences are MNHNS and SASEGT. The CDR3 is 14 amino acids. The V gene lost 3 bases and the J gene lost 6 bases, with 15 bases spanning the gap. CDR3 DNA sequence: TGTGCCAGCAGTGAGTGGGGGCGATACGTCGAGCAGTACTTC. Encoded protein: CASSEWGRYVEQYF.

V is TRBV12-5 and J is TRBJ2-1; D gene ambiguous. Germline V gene data show CDR1 as LGHNT and CDR2 as FRNRAP. V gave up 8 bases and J gave up 4 bases, with 6 bases separating them. The CDR3 runs 11 residues. CDR3 sequence: CASQNYNEQFF. DNA for the CDR3: TGTGCTAGTCAGAATTACAATGAGCAGTTCTTC.

The J gene is TRBJ1-2, the V gene TRBV5-6; no definite D call. This CDR3 region has 13 residues. The germline CDR1 and CDR2 sequences are SGHDT and YYEEEE. Trimming cost V 2 bases and J 8 bases, with 13 bases left between them. The CDR3 here is CASSFGGGRGYTF. CDR3 sequence (DNA): TGTGCCAGCAGCTTTGGCGGCGGTCGGGGCTACACCTTC.

This clone was detected once. CDR3 bases: TGTGCCACCAGCAGAGATGGGGCTAGCGGGGGGGCAGGCGCGCAGTATTTT. It yields the protein CATSRDGASGGAGAQYF. The rearrangement joins TRBV15 to TRBJ2-3, with 12 bases that match TRBD2. The CDR3 length is 17 residues. V dropped 0 bases and J dropped 10; count of bases not matched to a gene: 11. Germline values: CDR1 LNHNV, CDR2 YYDKDF (reference sequence).

The chain is built from TRBV4-3 and TRBJ1-4, with a weak D call TRBD1 (5 bases). The CDR3 is 15 amino acids. Trimming left V 0 bases short and J 7 bases short, with 12 bases between. Looked up from germline, CDR1 is LGHNA and CDR2 is YSLEER. CDR3 nucleotides: TGCGCCAGCAGCCAAGAAGGATTGGGGCGTGAAAAACTGTTTTTT. Its protein is CASSQEGLGREKLFF.

This clone was seen only once. The J gene is TRBJ1-3, the V gene TRBV29-1; D possibly corresponds to TRBD1 (5 bases). Germline CDR1 reads SQVTM; CDR2 reads ANQGSEA. V shed 3 bases and J shed 5 bases, with 11 bases lying between them. The CDR3 spans 13 residues. The CDR3 DNA reads as TGCAGCGTTGAGGCAGGGTCTAGAAACACCATATATTTT. Translated: CSVEAGSRNTIYF.

The V gene is TRBV6-6, the J gene TRBJ2-7, with TRBD1 matching 8 bases. The V gene's germline CDR1 is MNHNY and CDR2 SVGAGI (reference sequence). The CDR3 consists of 13 residues. V was clipped by 6 bases and J by 3 bases; unmatched bases: 4. In nucleotides, the CDR3 is TGTGCCAGCAGCCTGGGACAGGTCTACGAGCAGTACTTC. Translated: CASSLGQVYEQYF.

This chain uses TRBV7-9 with TRBJ2-7; TRBD2 matches 12 bases. The CDR3 consists of 15 residues. After removal of 1 base from V and 3 bases from J, the junction contained 1 base not matched to a gene. Germline CDR1 SEHNR, CDR2 FQNEAQ (reference sequence). As DNA, the CDR3 is TGTGCCAGCAGCTTAGGACTAGCGGGGGTCTACGAGCAGTACTTC. Its protein product is CASSLGLAGVYEQYF. Drawing the rest from reference TRBV7-9 and TRBJ2-7, the complete variable domain is DTGVSQNPRHKITKRGQNVTFRCDPISEHNRLYWYRQTLGQGPEFLTYFQNEAQLEKSRLLSDRFSAERPKGSFSTLEIQRTEQGDSAMYLCASSLGLAGVYEQYFGPGTRLTVT.

The chain links TRBV7-9 to TRBJ2-5; D unclear. The CDR3 is 16 residues long. V lost 5 bases and J lost 0, with 16 bases in between. The germline V gene encodes CDR1 SEHNR and CDR2 FQNEAQ (reference sequence). As DNA, the CDR3 is TGTGCCAGCAGCCCTTCCCTAGGCCTACACCAAGAGACCCAGTACTTC. Translated, it gives CASSPSLGLHQETQYF.

J is TRBJ2-7 and V is TRBV11-1; D may be TRBD2 (6 bases). CDR1 and CDR2 (germline): SGHAT, FQDESV (reference sequence). CDR3 length: 14 amino acids. With 3 bases removed from V and 3 bases from J, the gap between germline ends came to 12 bases. CDR3 in DNA: TGTGCCAGCAGCTTCAAGGGGACTCACTACGAGCAGTACTTC. Encoded protein: CASSFKGTHYEQYF.

This clone was detected only once. The chain joins TRBV7-9 to TRBJ1-5, with 7 nucleotides matching TRBD1. V shed 5 bases and J 6 bases; nucleotides not matched to a gene: 7. Per the germline V gene, CDR1 is SEHNR and CDR2 is FQNEAQ (reference sequence). This CDR3 is 14 amino acids long. CDR3 bases: TGTGCCAGCAGCCCCGGGACAGTCTCTCAGCCCCAGCATTTT. Amino acids: CASSPGTVSQPQHF.

There are a few counts of this clone. The V call is TRBV25-1, the J call TRBJ2-1; 15 bases map to TRBD2. There are 16 residues in the CDR3. Germline values: CDR1 MGHDK, CDR2 SYGVNS. V lost 7 bases and J lost 3; bases outside the gene matches: 4. The CDR3, as DNA: TGTGCCAGCACTAAGGGACTAGCGGGGGGCTACAATGAGCAGTTCTTC. Protein: CASTKGLAGGYNEQFF.

V is TRBV9 and J is TRBJ1-4, with TRBD1 identical over 7 bases. Germline assignment: CDR1 SGDLS and CDR2 YYNGEE. V shed 3 bases, J shed 8 bases, and the junction held 7 bases outside the gene matches. The CDR3 loop spans 14 amino acids. CDR3 sequence (DNA): TGTGCCAGCAGCGCCGGGACAGAGGTAGAAAAACTGTTTTTT. It specifies CASSAGTEVEKLFF.

This clone was picked up a small number of times. The chain carries TRBV5-6 and TRBJ2-5; TRBD2 matches 8 bases. CDR1 is SGHDT, CDR2 YYEEEE, per germline. The CDR3 runs to 16 residues. Trimming took 0 bases from V and 6 from J; bases not matched to a gene: 10. The CDR3 spells CASSLAGGLGMKTQYF. The CDR3, as DNA: TGTGCCAGCAGCTTGGCTGGGGGACTAGGGATGAAGACCCAGTACTTC.

This clone was seen a single time. The chain combines TRBV28 with TRBJ2-3, with 8 positions matching TRBD1. CDR1 MDHEN and CDR2 SYDVKM come from the germline V gene. This CDR3 spans 15 amino acids. V lost 2 bases to trimming and J lost 3 bases; unmatched junction nucleotides: 4. CDR3 amino acids: CASSLRTGNTDTQYF. In DNA form, the CDR3 reads TGTGCCAGCAGTTTACGGACAGGGAATACAGATACGCAGTATTTT.

The chain uses TRBV10-3 and TRBJ2-1; D perhaps matches TRBD2 (6 bases). This CDR3 is built from 15 residues. Germline V gene lookup returns CDR1 ENHRY and CDR2 SYGVKD. V was pared by 1 base and J by 9 bases, with 16 bases between. The CDR3 sequence is CAISEWISGGGEQFF. The CDR3 DNA reads as TGTGCCATCAGTGAGTGGATTAGCGGTGGGGGTGAGCAGTTCTTC.

The gene calls are TRBV7-3 and TRBJ2-2; D is ambiguous. Germline V gene lookup returns CDR1 SGHTA and CDR2 FQGTGA. The CDR3 is 14 amino acids. Trimming removed 5 bases from V and 4 bases from J, with 11 bases in between. CDR3 nucleotide sequence: TGTGCCAGCAGCGTGATATCCGGCACCGGGGAGCTGTTTTTT. This encodes CASSVISGTGELFF.